This T cell receptor beta chain was captured in a study of CD8 T cells in Susac syndrome. In this sample, this clonotype turned up once. Looked up from germline, CDR1 is MNHEY and CDR2 is SVGAGI. V dropped 6 bases and J dropped 0; count of bases not matched to a gene: 5. The CDR3 totals 15 residues. Random hexamers were used to reverse transcribe an amount of roughly 0.5 to 1 ug RNA. By means of immunoSEQ multiplex PCR, TCR beta CDR3 spanning 54 Vbeta and 13 Jbeta underwent amplification. Each CDR3 protein gets one entry after TCRdb re-called the immunoSEQ multiplex PCR reads with MiXCR. The data contain about 140,000 distinct CDR3 sequences, around 94% of them singletons.

The rearrangement joins TRBV6-5 to TRBJ2-1; 7 nucleotides line up with TRBD2. The sequence derives from a human donor in good health. Sequencing was done on a sample of CD4+ T cells from PBMCs. CDR3 sequence reads: CASRRLAASYNEQFF. Written as DNA, the CDR3 is TGTGCCAGCAGGCGGCTAGCGGCCTCCTACAATGAGCAGTTCTTC.